These 18 T cell receptor beta chains were all obtained from the same sample, sequenced in a study of post-analysis software for immune sequencing data. Study-wide results and caveats: Comparison of patients with controls showed five or six TRBV segments more frequent in patients, TRBV5-6, TRBV5-1 and TRBV20-1 among them.

Included in the TCR beta cDNA libraries were unique molecular identifiers. TCRdb recomputed calls from the PCR reads with MiXCR, one row per CDR3 protein. Among around 700,000 distinct CDR3 sequences listed, 55% to 70% were seen once. These TCRs are of unknown antigen specificity. The specimen was blood. The receptors stem from a girl aged 2 to 9 with multiple sclerosis.

This clonotype was counted a few times. The chain combines TRBV14 with TRBJ2-5; no firm D call. With 2 bases removed from V and 1 base from J, the gap between germline ends came to 5 bases. The CDR3 totals 13 residues. The germline CDR1 and CDR2 sequences are SGHDN and FVKESK. The chain's CDR3 is CASSQFLQETQYF. The CDR3 region has the DNA TGTGCCAGCAGCCAATTCCTCCAAGAGACCCAGTACTTC. Together with reference TRBV14 and TRBJ2-5, the CDR3 gives the full variable domain: EAGVTQFPSHSVIEKGQTVTLRCDPISGHDNLYWYRRVMGKEIKFLLHFVKESKQDESGMPNNRFLAERTGGTYSTLKVQPAELEDSGVYFCASSQFLQETQYFGPGTRLLVL.

The rearrangement joins TRBV29-1 to TRBJ2-5, with 10 bases that match TRBD1. TRBJ2-7 explains the end of the DNA better; the J call may be wrong. There are 13 residues in the CDR3. Germline V gene sequence: CDR1 SQVTM, CDR2 ANQGSEA. Written as DNA, the CDR3 is TGCAGCGCAAGGGGGGACAGGGGAGGCGAGCAGTACTTC. Its translation is CSARGDRGGEQYF.

CDR3 protein: CASSPGLPNQPQHF. The CDR3 DNA reads TGTGCCAGCAGCCCGGGACTGCCCAATCAGCCCCAGCATTTT. The chain combines TRBV3-1 with TRBJ1-5, with TRBD1 as a possible D gene (5 bases). Trimming took off 4 bases at V and 3 bases at J, with 10 bases between the two ends. CDR1 LGHDT and CDR2 YNNKEL come from the germline V gene (reference sequence). The CDR3 runs to 14 residues.

The gene calls are TRBV20-1 and TRBJ2-7; TRBD2 matches at 10 bases. Germline V gives CDR1 DFQATT, CDR2 SNEGSKA (reference sequence). After removal of 0 bases from V and 2 bases from J, the junction contained 1 base not matched to a gene. This CDR3 has 14 amino acids. This CDR3 reads CSARDTSGTYEQYF. CDR3 DNA sequence: TGCAGTGCTAGAGATACTAGCGGGACCTACGAGCAGTACTTC.

This chain connects TRBV20-1 to TRBJ2-3; 15 nucleotides align to TRBD2. The CDR3 covers 17 residues. V gave up 6 bases and J gave up 8 bases; unmatched junction bases: 15. The germline V gene has CDR1 DFQATT and CDR2 SNEGSKA (reference sequence). CDR3 DNA: TGCAGTGCCCGTGTGCTTAGGACTAGCGGGAGGGCCGTTACGCAGTATTTT. This encodes CSARVLRTSGRAVTQYF.

The chain links TRBV20-1 to TRBJ2-3; D might be TRBD2 (5 bases). Between the trimmed V and J ends, which lost 7 bases and 2 bases, there was a span of 13 bases. Germline V gives CDR1 DFQATT, CDR2 SNEGSKA (reference sequence). The length of the CDR3 is 13 residues. In nucleotides, the CDR3 is TGCAGTGGACTACAGCTCATCACAGATACGCAGTATTTT. Amino acids: CSGLQLITDTQYF.

This chain joins TRBV10-3 and TRBJ1-4; no reliable D call. V was trimmed by 6 bases and J by 0 bases, leaving 11 bases between them. The CDR3 consists of 15 residues. Germline CDR1 ENHRY, CDR2 SYGVKD. The DNA for the CDR3 is TGTGCCATCAGAGCCTCACTTGCAACTAATGAAAAACTGTTTTTT. It specifies CAIRASLATNEKLFF.

V is TRBV11-2 and J is TRBJ2-7, with D unclear. This CDR3 has 12 amino acids. V lost 5 bases and J lost 6, with 11 bases in between. Germline V gene lookup returns CDR1 SGHAT and CDR2 FQNNGV. CDR3 region: CASSPWGSEQYF. In nucleotides, the CDR3 is TGTGCCAGCAGCCCCTGGGGTAGCGAGCAGTACTTC.

The chain couples TRBV4-1 to TRBJ2-7; D unclear. The CDR3 loop spans 18 amino acids. The germline V gene encodes CDR1 MGHRA and CDR2 YSYEKL. V shed 0 bases and J shed 3 bases, with 21 bases lying between them. In DNA form, the CDR3 reads TGCGCCAGCAGCCAAGATGAAGACGCCGAGGTCCCCCTCTACGAGCAGTACTTC. Translating gives CASSQDEDAEVPLYEQYF.

A few counts support this clonotype. The chain is built from TRBV15 and TRBJ2-1; TRBD1 aligns across 7 bases. CDR1 and CDR2 (germline): LNHNV, YYDKDF (reference sequence). V shed 0 bases, J shed 10 bases, and the junction held 6 bases outside the gene matches. The CDR3 length is 14 residues. The DNA for the CDR3 is TGTGCCACCAGCAGAGATAGGGGGCGCGGAGAGCAGTTCTTC. It translates to CATSRDRGRGEQFF.

This chain uses TRBV29-1 with TRBJ2-5; D may match TRBD1 or TRBD2 (5 bases each). From germline, CDR1 is SQVTM and CDR2 ANQGSEA. The CDR3 has 13 amino acids. Trimming took 5 bases from V and 5 from J, leaving 15 bases between them. The CDR3 DNA follows: TGCAGCGTTTCCGGTTCCTGGGACGAGACCCAGTACTTC. This translates into CSVSGSWDETQYF.

The rearrangement links TRBV5-1 to TRBJ1-2; D remains unclear. The CDR3 is 14 amino acids. The V end lost 4 bases, the J end lost 2 bases, and 12 bases lay between the germline ends. Germline CDR1 reads SGHRS; CDR2 reads YFSETQ. The CDR3 spells CASSGNLLNYGYTF. The CDR3 DNA is TGCGCCAGCAGCGGGAATCTGCTAAACTATGGCTACACCTTC.

This clonotype was counted only a few times. J is TRBJ2-1 and V is TRBV24-1, with a weak D call TRBD2 (6 bases). In germline, CDR1 is KGHDR, CDR2 SFDVKD. The CDR3 totals 13 residues. V lost 5 bases and J 6 bases, leaving 10 bases between the germline ends. Here the CDR3 reads CATSGRGSNEQFF. The CDR3 coding sequence is TGTGCCACCAGTGGACGGGGGTCCAATGAGCAGTTCTTC.

A few counts support this clonotype. This chain joins TRBV5-5 and TRBJ2-1; 7 bases agree with TRBD2. The junction had 7 bases not matched to a gene; V was cut back by 4 bases and J by 6 bases. This CDR3 comprises 14 residues. Per germline, CDR1 SGHKS and CDR2 YYEKEE (reference sequence). DNA of the CDR3: TGTGCCAGCAGCCGTCGGGGGGTCGGCAATGAGCAGTTCTTC. It encodes CASSRRGVGNEQFF. The variable domain in full, with the rest retrieved from reference TRBV5-5 and TRBJ2-1, is DAGVTQSPTHLIKTRGQQVTLRCSPISGHKSVSWYQQVLGQGPQFIFQYYEKEERGRGNFPDRFSARQFPNYSSELNVNALLLGDSALYLCASSRRGVGNEQFFGPGTRLTVL.

This chain joins TRBV29-1 and TRBJ1-2; D remains unclear. CDR3 length: 12 amino acids. Germline loops: CDR1 SQVTM, CDR2 ANQGSEA. V was pared by 0 bases and J by 8 bases, with 10 bases between. CDR3 sequence reads: CSVEDWRAGYTF. The CDR3 bases are TGCAGCGTTGAAGACTGGAGGGCCGGCTACACCTTC.

This chain uses TRBV7-2 with TRBJ2-5, with 7 bases that match TRBD1. Germline trimming cut 4 bases from V and 5 bases from J; bases unmatched to any gene: 22. Germline CDR1 reads SGHTA; CDR2 reads FQGNSA. This CDR3 is built from 19 residues. The CDR3: CASSYRPRQGIIPSETQYF. The CDR3 DNA follows: TGTGCCAGCAGCTACCGACCGAGACAGGGTATAATTCCGAGTGAGACCCAGTACTTC.

The chain is built from TRBV6-1 and TRBJ2-3; 14 bases match TRBD2. V lost 0 bases to trimming and J lost 0 bases; unmatched junction nucleotides: 5. This CDR3 comprises 19 residues. CDR1 is MNHNS and CDR2 is SASEGT in the germline V gene. The DNA for the CDR3 is TGTGCCAGCAGTGAAGCGGGGACTAGCGGGAGATGGAGCACAGATACGCAGTATTTT. This codes for CASSEAGTSGRWSTDTQYF.

This clonotype was observed a handful of times. This CDR3 is CATSPNAGGATGELFF. In DNA, the CDR3 is TGTGCCACCAGCCCAAACGCGGGGGGGGCGACCGGGGAGCTGTTTTTT. The rearrangement joins TRBV15 to TRBJ2-2, with TRBD2 matching 9 bases. J was trimmed by 5 bases and V by 5 bases; bases with no gene match: 9. Germline V gene data show CDR1 as LNHNV and CDR2 as YYDKDF (reference sequence). The CDR3 covers 16 residues.